This is a list of T cell receptor beta chains from one sample in a study of T cells in Graves' hyperthyroidism and ophthalmopathy. Using its own MiXCR run on the multiplex PCR reads, TCRdb lists one record per CDR3 protein. The sample lists 500,000 to 650,000 distinct CDR3 sequences, more than 12% occurring once. Material: blood. The receptor source for this set is a woman in her forties or fifties with Graves' ophthalmopathy. Both conserved end residues are part of each CDR3. Fields, in order: V gene, clone size, J gene, D gene, CDR3 DNA, CDR3 protein. A D gene is named only where the DNA matches it firmly. Expanded clones are given a class, and other clones once, few, many or no size at all.

V: TRBV7-3; size: -; J: TRBJ2-2; D: -; DNA: TGTGCCAGCAGCTTAAGTAATTTCGCGAACACCGGGGAGCTGTTTTTT; CDR3: CASSLSNFANTGELFF
V: TRBV28; size: many; J: TRBJ2-1; D: -; DNA: TGTGCCAGCAGTCCGGATTATGACGGGAGAATCGACAATGAGCAGTTCTTC; CDR3: CASSPDYDGRIDNEQFF
V: TRBV5-1; size: many; J: TRBJ1-1; D: TRBD1; DNA: TGCGCCAGCAGCTTGGGGGTCGCAGGGGGAAACACTGAAGCTTTCTTT; CDR3: CASSLGVAGGNTEAFF
V: TRBV2; size: once; J: TRBJ2-3; D: -; DNA: TGCGCCAGCAGCCAAGATTTTTTCCAACAACCCATAGGCACAGATACGCAGTATTTT; CDR3: CASSQDFFQQPIGTDTQYF
V: TRBV10-3; size: many; J: TRBJ2-1; D: -; DNA: TGTGCCATCAGTGAGTCGGGGGATGAGCAGTTCTTC; CDR3: CAISESGDEQFF
V: TRBV5-6; size: -; J: TRBJ1-1; D: -; DNA: TGTGCCAGCGGACCCCGGGGTCGAATGAACACTGAAGCTTTCTTT; CDR3: CASGPRGRMNTEAFF
V: TRBV19; size: -; J: TRBJ2-1; D: -; DNA: TGTGCCAGTAGTATAGGACGACTCTCCTACAATGAGCAGTTCTTC; CDR3: CASSIGRLSYNEQFF
V: TRBV5-1; size: many; J: TRBJ2-1; D: TRBD1; DNA: TGCGCCAGCAGCTCGGGACAGCGGAGCTCCTACAATGAGCAGTTCTTC; CDR3: CASSSGQRSSYNEQFF
V: TRBV30; size: few; J: TRBJ2-2; D: TRBD2; DNA: TGTGCCTGGAGTCTCATAGCGGGGTCTAACACCGGGGAGCTGTTTTTT; CDR3: CAWSLIAGSNTGELFF
V: TRBV10-3; size: many; J: TRBJ2-1; D: TRBD2; DNA: TGTGCCATCGCCGAGTCACTAGCGGCAATTAACAATGAGCAGTTCTTC; CDR3: CAIAESLAAINNEQFF
V: TRBV29-1; size: many; J: TRBJ2-1; D: TRBD2; DNA: TGCACAATCTACTTAGCGGGAGGCCCTACCTACAATGAGCAGTTCTTC; CDR3: CTIYLAGGPTYNEQFF
V: TRBV28; size: many; J: TRBJ2-4; D: -; DNA: TGTGCCAGCAGTCCCCTCCGGACAGCGGTAGCCAAAAACATTCAGTACTTC; CDR3: CASSPLRTAVAKNIQYF
V: TRBV20-1; size: few; J: TRBJ2-7; D: -; DNA: TGCAGTGCTAGAGAGTGGGGATCCTACGAGCAGTACTTC; CDR3: CSAREWGSYEQYF
V: TRBV2; size: -; J: TRBJ1-5; D: -; DNA: TGTGCCAGCAGTGAAGGTGTGCCCCAGCATTTT; CDR3: CASSEGVPQHF